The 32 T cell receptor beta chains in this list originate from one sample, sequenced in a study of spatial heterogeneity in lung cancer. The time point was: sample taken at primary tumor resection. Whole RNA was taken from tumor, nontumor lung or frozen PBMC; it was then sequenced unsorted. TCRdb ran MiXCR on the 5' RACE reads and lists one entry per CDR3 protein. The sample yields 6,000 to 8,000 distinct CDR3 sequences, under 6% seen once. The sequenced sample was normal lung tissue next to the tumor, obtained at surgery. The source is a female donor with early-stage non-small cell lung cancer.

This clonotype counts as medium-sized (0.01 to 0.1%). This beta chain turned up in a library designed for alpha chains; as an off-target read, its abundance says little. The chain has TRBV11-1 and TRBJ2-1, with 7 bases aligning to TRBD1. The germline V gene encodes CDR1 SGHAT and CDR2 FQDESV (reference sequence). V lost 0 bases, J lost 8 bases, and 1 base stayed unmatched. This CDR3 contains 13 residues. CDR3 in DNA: TGTGCCAGCAGCTTAGCAGGGGGCGATGAGCAGTTCTTC. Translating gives CASSLAGGDEQFF.

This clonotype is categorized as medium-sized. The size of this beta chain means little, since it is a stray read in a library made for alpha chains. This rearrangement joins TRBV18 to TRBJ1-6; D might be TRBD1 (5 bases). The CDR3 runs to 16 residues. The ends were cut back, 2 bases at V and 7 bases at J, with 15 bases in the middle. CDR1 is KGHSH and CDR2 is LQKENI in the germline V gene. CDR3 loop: CASSPALGQTNSPLHF. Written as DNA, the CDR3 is TGTGCCAGCTCACCAGCGTTGGGGCAGACCAATTCACCCCTCCACTTT.

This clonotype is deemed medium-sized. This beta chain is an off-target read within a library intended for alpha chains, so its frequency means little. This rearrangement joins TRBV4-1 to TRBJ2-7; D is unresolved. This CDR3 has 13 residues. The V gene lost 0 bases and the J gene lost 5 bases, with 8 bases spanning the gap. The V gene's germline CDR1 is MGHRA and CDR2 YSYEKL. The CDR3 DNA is TGCGCCAGCAGCCAAGAGGCGAACGACGAGCAGTACTTC. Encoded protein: CASSQEANDEQYF.

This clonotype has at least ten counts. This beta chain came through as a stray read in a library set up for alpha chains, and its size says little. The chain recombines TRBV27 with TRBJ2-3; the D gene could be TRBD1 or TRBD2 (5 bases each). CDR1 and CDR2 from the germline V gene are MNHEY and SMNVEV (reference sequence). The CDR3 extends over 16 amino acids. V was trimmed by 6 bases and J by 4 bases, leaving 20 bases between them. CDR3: CASSLFTGLEADTQYF. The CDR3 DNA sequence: TGTGCCAGCAGCCTCTTTACAGGACTGGAGGCAGATACGCAGTATTTT.

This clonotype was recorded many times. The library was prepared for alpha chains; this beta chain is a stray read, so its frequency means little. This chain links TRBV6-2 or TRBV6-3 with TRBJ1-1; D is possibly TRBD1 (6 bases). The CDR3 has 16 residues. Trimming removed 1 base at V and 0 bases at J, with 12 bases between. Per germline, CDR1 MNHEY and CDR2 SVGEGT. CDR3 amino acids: CASSYLRTDMNTEAFF. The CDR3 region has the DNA TGTGCCAGCAGTTACTTAAGGACAGATATGAACACTGAAGCTTTCTTT.

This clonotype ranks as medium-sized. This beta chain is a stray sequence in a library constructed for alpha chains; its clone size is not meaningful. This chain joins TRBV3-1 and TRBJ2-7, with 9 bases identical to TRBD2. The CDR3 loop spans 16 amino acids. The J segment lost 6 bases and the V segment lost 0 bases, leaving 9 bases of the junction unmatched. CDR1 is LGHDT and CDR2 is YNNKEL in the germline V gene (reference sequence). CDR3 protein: CASSQDTLAGSLEQYF. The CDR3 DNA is TGTGCCAGCAGCCAAGATACCCTAGCGGGATCTCTCGAGCAGTACTTC.

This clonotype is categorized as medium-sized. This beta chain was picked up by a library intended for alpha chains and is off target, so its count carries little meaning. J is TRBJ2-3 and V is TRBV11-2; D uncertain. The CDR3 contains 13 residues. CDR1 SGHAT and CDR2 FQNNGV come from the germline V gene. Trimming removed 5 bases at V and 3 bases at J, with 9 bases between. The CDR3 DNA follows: TGTGCCAGCAGCCTCCCCCCAACAGATACGCAGTATTTT. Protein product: CASSLPPTDTQYF.

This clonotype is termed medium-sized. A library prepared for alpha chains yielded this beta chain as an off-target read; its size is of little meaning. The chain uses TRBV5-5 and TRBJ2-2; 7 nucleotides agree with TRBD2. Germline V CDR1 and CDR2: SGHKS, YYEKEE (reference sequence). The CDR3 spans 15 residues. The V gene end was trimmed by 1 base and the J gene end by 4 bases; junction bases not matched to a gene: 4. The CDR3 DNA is TGTGCCAGCAGCTTGCTGCTAGCGGCCACCGGGGAGCTGTTTTTT. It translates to CASSLLLAATGELFF.

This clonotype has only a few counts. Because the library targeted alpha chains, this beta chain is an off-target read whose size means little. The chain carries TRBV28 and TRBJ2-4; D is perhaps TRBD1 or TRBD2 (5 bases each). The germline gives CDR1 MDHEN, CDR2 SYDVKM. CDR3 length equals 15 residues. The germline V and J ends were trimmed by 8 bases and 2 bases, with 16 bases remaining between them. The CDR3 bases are TGTGCCAGCGAGACAGCTCGCGGGTCCAAAAACATTCAGTACTTC. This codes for CASETARGSKNIQYF.

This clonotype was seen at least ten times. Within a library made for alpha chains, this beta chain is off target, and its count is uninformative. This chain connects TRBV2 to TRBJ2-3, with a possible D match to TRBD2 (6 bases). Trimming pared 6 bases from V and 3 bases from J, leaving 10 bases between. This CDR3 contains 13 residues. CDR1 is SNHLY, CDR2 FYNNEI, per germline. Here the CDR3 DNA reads TGTGCCAGCAGCCGACTAGATACAGATACGCAGTATTTT. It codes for CASSRLDTDTQYF.

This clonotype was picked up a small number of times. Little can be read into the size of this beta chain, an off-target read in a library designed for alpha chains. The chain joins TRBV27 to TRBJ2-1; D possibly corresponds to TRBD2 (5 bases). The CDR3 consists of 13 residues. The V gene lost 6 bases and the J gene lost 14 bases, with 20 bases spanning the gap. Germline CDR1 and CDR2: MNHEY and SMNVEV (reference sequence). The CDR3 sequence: CASSPTVDYRKFF. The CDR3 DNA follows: TGTGCCAGCAGCCCTACCGTCGACTACCGGAAGTTCTTC.

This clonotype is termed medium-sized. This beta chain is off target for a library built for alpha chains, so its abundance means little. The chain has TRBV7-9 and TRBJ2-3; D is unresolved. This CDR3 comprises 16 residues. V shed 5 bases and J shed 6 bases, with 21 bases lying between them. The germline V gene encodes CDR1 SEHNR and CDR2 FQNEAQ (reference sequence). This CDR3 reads CASSQSYPPALDTQYF. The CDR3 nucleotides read TGTGCCAGCAGCCAAAGTTACCCACCAGCATTGGATACGCAGTATTTT.

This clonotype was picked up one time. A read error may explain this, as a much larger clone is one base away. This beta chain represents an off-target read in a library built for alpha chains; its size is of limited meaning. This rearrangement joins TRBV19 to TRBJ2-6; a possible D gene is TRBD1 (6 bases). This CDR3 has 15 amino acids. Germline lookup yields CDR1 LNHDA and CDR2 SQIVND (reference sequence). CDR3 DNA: TGTGCCAGCGAGGACAGTCTCTCTGGGACCAACGTCCTGACTTTC. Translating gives CASEDSLSGTNVLTF.

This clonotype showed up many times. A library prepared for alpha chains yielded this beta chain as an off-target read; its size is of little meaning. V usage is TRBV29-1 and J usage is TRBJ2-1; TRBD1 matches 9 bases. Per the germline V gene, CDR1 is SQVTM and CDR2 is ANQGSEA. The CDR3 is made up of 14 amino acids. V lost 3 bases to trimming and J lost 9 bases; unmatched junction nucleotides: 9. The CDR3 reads CSVDLTGGRGEQFF. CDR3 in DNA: TGCAGCGTTGACCTGACAGGGGGGCGTGGTGAGCAGTTCTTC.

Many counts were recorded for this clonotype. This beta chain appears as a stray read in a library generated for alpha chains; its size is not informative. The CDR3 protein is CASAPGLSNTGELFF. For the CDR3, the DNA is TGTGCCAGCGCCCCCGGACTTTCGAACACCGGGGAGCTGTTTTTT. This chain links TRBV6-6 with TRBJ2-2, with TRBD2 as a possible D gene (5 bases). CDR1 MNHNY and CDR2 SVGAGI come from the germline V gene (reference sequence). The CDR3 runs to 15 residues. V was clipped by 8 bases and J by 0 bases, with 13 bases between them.

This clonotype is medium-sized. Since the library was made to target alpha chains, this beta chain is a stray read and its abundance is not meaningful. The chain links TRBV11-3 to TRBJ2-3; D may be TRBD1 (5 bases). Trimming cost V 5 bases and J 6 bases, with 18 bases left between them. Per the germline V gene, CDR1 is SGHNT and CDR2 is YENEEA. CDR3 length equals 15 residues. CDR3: CASSPRQGRVDTQYF. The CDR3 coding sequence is TGTGCCAGCAGCCCCCGGCAGGGCCGAGTGGATACGCAGTATTTT. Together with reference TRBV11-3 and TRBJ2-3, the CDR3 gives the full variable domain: EAGVVQSPRYKIIEKKQPVAFWCNPISGHNTLYWYLQNLGQGPELLIRYENEEAVDDSQLPKDRFSAERLKGVDSTLKIQPAELGDSAVYLCASSPRQGRVDTQYFGPGTRLTVL.

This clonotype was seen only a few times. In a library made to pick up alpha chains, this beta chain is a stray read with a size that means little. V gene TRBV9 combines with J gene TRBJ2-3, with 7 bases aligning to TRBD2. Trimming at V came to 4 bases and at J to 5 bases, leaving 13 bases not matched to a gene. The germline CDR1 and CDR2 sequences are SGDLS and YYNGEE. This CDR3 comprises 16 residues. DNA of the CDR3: TGTGCCAGCAGCCTTCCATTTAGCGGGTTTCGAGATACGCAGTATTTT. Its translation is CASSLPFSGFRDTQYF.

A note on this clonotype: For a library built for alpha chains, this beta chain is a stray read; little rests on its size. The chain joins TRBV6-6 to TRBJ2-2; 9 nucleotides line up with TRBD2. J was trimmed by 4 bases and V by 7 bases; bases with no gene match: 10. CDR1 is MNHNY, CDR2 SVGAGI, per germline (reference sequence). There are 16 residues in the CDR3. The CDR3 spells CASKIAGDVSTGELFF. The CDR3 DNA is TGTGCCAGCAAGATAGCGGGAGATGTGAGCACCGGGGAGCTGTTTTTT.

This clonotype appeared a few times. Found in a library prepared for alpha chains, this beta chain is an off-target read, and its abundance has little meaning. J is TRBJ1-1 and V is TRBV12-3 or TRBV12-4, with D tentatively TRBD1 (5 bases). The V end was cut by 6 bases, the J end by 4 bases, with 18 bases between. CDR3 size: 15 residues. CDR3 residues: CASSPGGSGGTEAFF. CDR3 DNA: TGTGCCAGCAGCCCCGGGGGGTCGGGGGGCACTGAAGCTTTCTTT.

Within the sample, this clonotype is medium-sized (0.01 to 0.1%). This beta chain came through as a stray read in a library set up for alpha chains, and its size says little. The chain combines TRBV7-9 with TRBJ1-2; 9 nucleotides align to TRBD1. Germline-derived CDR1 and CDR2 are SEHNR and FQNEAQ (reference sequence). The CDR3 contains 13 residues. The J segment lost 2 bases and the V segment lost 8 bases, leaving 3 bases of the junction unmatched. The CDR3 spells CASVGTGNYGYTF. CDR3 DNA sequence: TGTGCCAGCGTGGGGACAGGGAACTATGGCTACACCTTC.

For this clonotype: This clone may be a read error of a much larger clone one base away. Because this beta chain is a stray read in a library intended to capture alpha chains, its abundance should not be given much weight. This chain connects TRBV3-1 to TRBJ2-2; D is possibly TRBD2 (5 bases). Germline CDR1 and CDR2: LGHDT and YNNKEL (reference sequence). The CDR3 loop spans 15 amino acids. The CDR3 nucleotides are TGTGCCAGCAGCCCGGCGGGTGCGAACACCGGGGAGCTGGTTTTT. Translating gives CASSPAGANTGELVF.

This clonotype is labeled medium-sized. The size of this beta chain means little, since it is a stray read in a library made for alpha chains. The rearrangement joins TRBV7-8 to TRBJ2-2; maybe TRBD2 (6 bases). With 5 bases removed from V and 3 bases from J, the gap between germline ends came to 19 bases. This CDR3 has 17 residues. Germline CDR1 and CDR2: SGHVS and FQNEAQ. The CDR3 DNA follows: TGTGCCAGCAGCGCCCTAACCGGGACTTTGTACACCGGGGAGCTGTTTTTT. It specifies CASSALTGTLYTGELFF. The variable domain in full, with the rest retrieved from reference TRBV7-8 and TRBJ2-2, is GAGVSQSPRYKVAKRGQDVALRCDPISGHVSLFWYQQALGQGPEFLTYFQNEAQLDKSGLPSDRFFAERPEGSVSTLKIQRTQQEDSAVYLCASSALTGTLYTGELFFGEGSRLTVL.

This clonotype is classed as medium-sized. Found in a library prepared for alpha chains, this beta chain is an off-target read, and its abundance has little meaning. The CDR3: CSARGGTLTDTQYF. As DNA, the CDR3 is TGCAGTGCGCGGGGCGGGACCCTCACAGATACGCAGTATTTT. This chain links TRBV20-1 with TRBJ2-3; maybe TRBD2 (6 bases). Germline lookup yields CDR1 DFQATT and CDR2 SNEGSKA (reference sequence). CDR3 size: 14 residues. V lost 6 bases to trimming and J lost 2 bases, with 15 bases between them.

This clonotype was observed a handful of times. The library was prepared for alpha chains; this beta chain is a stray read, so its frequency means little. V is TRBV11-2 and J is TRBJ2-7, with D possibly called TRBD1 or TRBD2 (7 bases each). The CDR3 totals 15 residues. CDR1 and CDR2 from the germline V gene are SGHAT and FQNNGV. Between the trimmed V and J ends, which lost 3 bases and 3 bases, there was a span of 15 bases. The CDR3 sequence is CASSFQGGGIYEQYF. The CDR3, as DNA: TGTGCCAGCAGCTTCCAGGGGGGAGGGATCTACGAGCAGTACTTC.

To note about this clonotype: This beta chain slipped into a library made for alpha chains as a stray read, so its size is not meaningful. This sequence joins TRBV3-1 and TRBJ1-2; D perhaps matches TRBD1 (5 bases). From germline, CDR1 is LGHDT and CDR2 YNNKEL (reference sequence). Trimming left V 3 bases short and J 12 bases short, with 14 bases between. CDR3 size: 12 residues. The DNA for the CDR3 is TGTGCCAGCAGCCACGGTATCAGGGCGAACACCTTC. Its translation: CASSHGIRANTF.

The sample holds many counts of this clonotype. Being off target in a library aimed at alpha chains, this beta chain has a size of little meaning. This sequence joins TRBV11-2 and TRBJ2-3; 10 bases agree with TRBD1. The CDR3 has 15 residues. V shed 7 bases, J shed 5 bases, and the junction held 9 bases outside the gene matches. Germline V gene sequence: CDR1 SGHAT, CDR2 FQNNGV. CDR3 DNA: TGTGCCAGCACCTGGACAGGGGGGGAGGGAGATACGCAGTATTTT. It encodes CASTWTGGEGDTQYF.

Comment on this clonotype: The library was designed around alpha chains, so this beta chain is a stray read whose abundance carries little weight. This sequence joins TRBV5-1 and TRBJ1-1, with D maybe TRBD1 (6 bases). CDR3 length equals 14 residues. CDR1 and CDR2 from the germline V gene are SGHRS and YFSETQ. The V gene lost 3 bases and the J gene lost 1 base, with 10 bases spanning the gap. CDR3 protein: CASSSTGENTEAFF. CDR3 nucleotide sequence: TGCGCCAGCAGCTCGACAGGCGAGAACACTGAAGCTTTCTTT.

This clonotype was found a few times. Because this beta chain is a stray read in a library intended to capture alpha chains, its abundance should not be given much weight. Here the CDR3 reads CSAKDPGGPLYNEQFF. The CDR3 DNA reads as TGCAGTGCTAAGGATCCGGGAGGGCCTTTATACAATGAGCAGTTCTTC. The rearrangement uses TRBV20-1 and TRBJ2-1; 8 bases match TRBD2. The CDR3 has 16 residues. CDR1 and CDR2 from the germline V gene are DFQATT and SNEGSKA (reference sequence). V was clipped by 4 bases and J by 4 bases; unmatched bases: 12.

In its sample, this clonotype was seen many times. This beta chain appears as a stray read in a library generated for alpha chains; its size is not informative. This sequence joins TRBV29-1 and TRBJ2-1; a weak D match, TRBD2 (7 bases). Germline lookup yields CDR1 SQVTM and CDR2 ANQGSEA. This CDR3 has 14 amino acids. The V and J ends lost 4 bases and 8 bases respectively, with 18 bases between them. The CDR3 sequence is CSVGIPGGRDEQFF. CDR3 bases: TGCAGCGTTGGAATCCCGGGGGGCAGGGATGAGCAGTTCTTC.

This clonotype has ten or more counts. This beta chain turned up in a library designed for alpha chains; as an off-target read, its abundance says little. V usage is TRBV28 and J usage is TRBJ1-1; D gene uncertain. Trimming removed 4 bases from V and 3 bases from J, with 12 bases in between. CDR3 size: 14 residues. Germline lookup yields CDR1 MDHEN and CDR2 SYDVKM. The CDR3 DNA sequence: TGTGCCAGCAGTTCTCCGACGGAATACACTGAAGCTTTCTTT. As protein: CASSSPTEYTEAFF.

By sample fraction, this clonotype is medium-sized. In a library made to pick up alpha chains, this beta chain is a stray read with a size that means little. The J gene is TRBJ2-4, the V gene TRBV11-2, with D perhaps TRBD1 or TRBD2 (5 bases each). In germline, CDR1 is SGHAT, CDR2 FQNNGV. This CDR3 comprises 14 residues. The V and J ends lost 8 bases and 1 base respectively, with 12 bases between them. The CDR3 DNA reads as TGTGCCAGCGAGGGGATGGCGGCCAAAAACATTCAGTACTTC. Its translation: CASEGMAAKNIQYF.

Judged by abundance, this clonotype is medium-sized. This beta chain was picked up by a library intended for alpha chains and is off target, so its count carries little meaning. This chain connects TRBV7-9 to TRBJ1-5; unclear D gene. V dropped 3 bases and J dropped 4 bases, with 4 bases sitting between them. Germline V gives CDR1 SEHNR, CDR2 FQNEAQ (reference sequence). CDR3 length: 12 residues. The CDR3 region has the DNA TGTGCCAGCAGCTTCGATAATCAGCCCCAGCATTTT. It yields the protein CASSFDNQPQHF.